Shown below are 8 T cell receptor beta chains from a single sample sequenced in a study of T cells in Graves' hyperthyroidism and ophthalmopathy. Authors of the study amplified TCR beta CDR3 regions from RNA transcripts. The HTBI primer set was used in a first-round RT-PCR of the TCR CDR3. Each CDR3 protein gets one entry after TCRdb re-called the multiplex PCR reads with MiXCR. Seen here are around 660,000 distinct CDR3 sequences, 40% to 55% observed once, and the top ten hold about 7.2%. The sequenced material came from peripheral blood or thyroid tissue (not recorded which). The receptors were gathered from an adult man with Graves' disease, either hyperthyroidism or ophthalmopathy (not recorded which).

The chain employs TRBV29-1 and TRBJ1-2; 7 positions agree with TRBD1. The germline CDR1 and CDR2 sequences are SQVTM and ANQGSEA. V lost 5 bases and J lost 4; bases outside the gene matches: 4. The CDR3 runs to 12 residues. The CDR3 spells CSVHRDSYGYTF. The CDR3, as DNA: TGCAGCGTTCACAGGGACAGCTATGGCTACACCTTC.

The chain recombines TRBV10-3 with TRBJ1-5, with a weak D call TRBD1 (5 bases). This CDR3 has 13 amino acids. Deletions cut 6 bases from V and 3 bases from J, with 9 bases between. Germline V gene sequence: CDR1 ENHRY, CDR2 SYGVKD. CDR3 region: CAISYRFNQPQHF. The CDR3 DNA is TGTGCCATCAGCTACAGGTTCAATCAGCCCCAGCATTTT.

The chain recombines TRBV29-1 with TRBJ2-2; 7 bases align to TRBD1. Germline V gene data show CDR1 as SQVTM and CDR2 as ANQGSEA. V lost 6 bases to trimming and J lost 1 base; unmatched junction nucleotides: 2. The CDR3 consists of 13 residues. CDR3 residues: CSVYRGNTGELFF. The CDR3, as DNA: TGCAGCGTATACAGGGGGAACACCGGGGAGCTGTTTTTT.

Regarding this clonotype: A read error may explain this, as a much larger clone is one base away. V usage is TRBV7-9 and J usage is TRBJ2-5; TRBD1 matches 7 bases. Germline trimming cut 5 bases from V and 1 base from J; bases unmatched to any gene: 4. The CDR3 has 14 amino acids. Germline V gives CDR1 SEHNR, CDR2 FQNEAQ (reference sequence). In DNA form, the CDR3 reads TGTGCCAGCAGCACCTGGGACAGCCAAGAGACCCAGTACTTC. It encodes CASSTWDSQETQYF.

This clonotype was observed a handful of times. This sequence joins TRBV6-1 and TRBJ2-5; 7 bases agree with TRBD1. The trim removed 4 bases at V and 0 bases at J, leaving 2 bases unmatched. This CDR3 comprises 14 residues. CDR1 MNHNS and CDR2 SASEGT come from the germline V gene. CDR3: CASSAGQHQETQYF. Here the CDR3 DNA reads TGTGCCAGCAGTGCGGGACAGCACCAAGAGACCCAGTACTTC.

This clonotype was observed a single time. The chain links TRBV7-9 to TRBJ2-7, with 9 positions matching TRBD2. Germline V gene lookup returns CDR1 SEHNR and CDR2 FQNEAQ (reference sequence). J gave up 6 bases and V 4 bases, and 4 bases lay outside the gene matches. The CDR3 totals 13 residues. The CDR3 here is CASSSGGGAEQYF. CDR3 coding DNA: TGTGCCAGCAGCTCTGGCGGGGGGGCCGAGCAGTACTTC.

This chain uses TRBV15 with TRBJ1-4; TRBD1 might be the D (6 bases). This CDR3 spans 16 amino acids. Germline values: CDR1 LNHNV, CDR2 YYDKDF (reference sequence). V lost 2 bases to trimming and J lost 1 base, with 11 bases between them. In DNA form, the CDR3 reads TGTGCCACCAGCAGAAGGGGGTCTGGAACTAATGAAAAACTGTTTTTT. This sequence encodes CATSRRGSGTNEKLFF.

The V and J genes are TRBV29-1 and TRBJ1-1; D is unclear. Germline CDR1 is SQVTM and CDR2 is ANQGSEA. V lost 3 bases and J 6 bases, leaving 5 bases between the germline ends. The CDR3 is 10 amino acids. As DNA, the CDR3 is TGCAGCGTTGATGTTCCTGAAGCTTTCTTT. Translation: CSVDVPEAFF.